Following are 11 T cell receptor beta chains from one sample sequenced in a study of cytomegalovirus exposure and HLA in healthy donors. Both 60 Vbeta primers and 13 Jbeta primers went into the PCR. Sequencing used immunoSEQ multiplex PCR; TCRdb keeps in-frame clones, though not all of them. The sample shows under 200,000 clones, 70% to 90% of them seen only once. Sequenced sample: PBMCs. The source of these receptors is a woman aged 50 to 65 in good health and CMV-seronegative.

The chain carries TRBV28 and TRBJ2-1, with TRBD2 identical over 7 bases. V lost 4 bases and J lost 4; bases outside the gene matches: 10. Germline lookup yields CDR1 MDHEN and CDR2 SYDVKM. The CDR3 has 16 amino acids. CDR3 nucleotides: TGTGCCAGCAGTTCCGGAGCGGGATCCATGTACAATGAGCAGTTCTTC. Translating gives CASSSGAGSMYNEQFF.

The chain employs TRBV7-2 and TRBJ2-5, with a weak D call TRBD2 (6 bases). CDR3 length equals 16 residues. The germline V and J ends were trimmed by 0 bases and 4 bases, with 15 bases remaining between them. The germline V gene encodes CDR1 SGHTA and CDR2 FQGNSA. The chain's CDR3 is CASSLAPPGVGETQYF. CDR3 in DNA: TGTGCCAGCAGCTTAGCGCCTCCGGGGGTAGGAGAGACCCAGTACTTC.

The CDR3 loop is CATRGLSNEQFF. DNA of the CDR3: TGCGCCACCAGAGGACTTTCCAATGAGCAGTTCTTC. The rearrangement uses TRBV10-2 and TRBJ2-1; D possibly corresponds to TRBD2 (5 bases). This CDR3 has 12 amino acids. Deletions cut 10 bases from V and 6 bases from J, with 13 bases between. In germline, CDR1 is WSHSY, CDR2 SAAADI.

The CDR3: CASSSYSSDKNYEQYF. The CDR3 DNA is TGTGCCAGCAGTTCCTATTCCTCAGACAAGAACTACGAGCAGTACTTC. The V call is TRBV6-5, the J call TRBJ2-7; D is unresolved. V lost 4 bases, J lost 3 bases, and 19 bases lay in between. The CDR3 is made up of 16 amino acids. Germline values: CDR1 MNHEY, CDR2 SVGAGI.

V is TRBV2 and J is TRBJ2-5, with D possibly TRBD1 on 5 matching bases. Trimming removed 10 bases from V and 2 bases from J, with 8 bases in between. The germline V gene has CDR1 SNHLY and CDR2 FYNNEI. This CDR3 has 11 residues. The CDR3 sequence is CAKTVQETQYF. CDR3 DNA sequence: TGTGCCAAGACAGTTCAAGAGACCCAGTACTTC.

The chain joins TRBV14 to TRBJ1-2; a possible D gene is TRBD1 (6 bases). This CDR3 is built from 15 residues. Deletions cut 1 base from V and 7 bases from J, with 16 bases between. Germline CDR1 SGHDN, CDR2 FVKESK. The CDR3 spells CASSQVAGARSGYTF. The CDR3 DNA reads TGTGCCAGCAGCCAAGTGGCGGGGGCGCGCTCTGGCTACACCTTC.

The genes are TRBV5-8 and TRBJ2-2; 7 nucleotides agree with TRBD2. Germline values: CDR1 SGHTS, CDR2 YDEGEE. The CDR3 has 16 residues. V gave up 1 base and J gave up 0 bases; unmatched junction bases: 3. DNA for the CDR3: TGTGCCAGCAGCTTGTATAGCGGGTCGAACACCGGGGAGCTGTTTTTT. Its protein is CASSLYSGSNTGELFF.

The rearrangement links TRBV9 to TRBJ2-5, with 8 bases identical to TRBD2. Gene TRBJ2-7 matches the end of the DNA better, so the J call may be wrong. CDR1 is SGDLS and CDR2 is YYNGEE in the germline V gene. The CDR3 totals 14 residues. CDR3 residues: CASGAGRAHDEQYF. The DNA of the CDR3 is TGTGCCAGCGGGGCCGGGAGGGCCCACGACGAGCAGTACTTC.

The gene calls are TRBV4-1 and TRBJ1-3; the D is unclear. Trimming left V 1 base short and J 7 bases short, with 14 bases between. The CDR3 has 15 amino acids. CDR1 is MGHRA, CDR2 YSYEKL, per germline. The CDR3 region has the DNA TGCGCCAGCAGCCAAGCCCGGTTCTACGGGAACACCATATATTTT. It specifies CASSQARFYGNTIYF.

The rearrangement uses TRBV7-3 and TRBJ1-1, with a possible D match to TRBD1 (5 bases). Trimming left V 5 bases short and J 0 bases short, with 13 bases between. This CDR3 is built from 15 residues. Germline CDR1 SGHTA, CDR2 FQGTGA. CDR3 sequence: CASSPLGELNTEAFF. As DNA, the CDR3 is TGTGCCAGCAGCCCGCTAGGGGAATTGAACACTGAAGCTTTCTTT.

V gene TRBV20-1 combines with J gene TRBJ1-1; D call uncertain. Between the trimmed V and J ends, which lost 2 bases and 11 bases, there was a span of 12 bases. Germline CDR1 is DFQATT and CDR2 is SNEGSKA (reference sequence). CDR3 length: 11 amino acids. The CDR3 bases are TGCAGTGCTAGATGGCCTCCGGGGGCTTTCTTT. This codes for CSARWPPGAFF.